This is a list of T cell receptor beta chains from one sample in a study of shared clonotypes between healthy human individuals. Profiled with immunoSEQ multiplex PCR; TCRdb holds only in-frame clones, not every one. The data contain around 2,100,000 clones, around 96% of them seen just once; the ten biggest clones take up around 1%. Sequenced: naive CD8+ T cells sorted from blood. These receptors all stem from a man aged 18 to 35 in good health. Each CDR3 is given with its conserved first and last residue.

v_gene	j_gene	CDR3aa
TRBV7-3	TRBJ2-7	CASSLIGAAEQYF
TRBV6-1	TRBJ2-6	CASSELQGTFGGANVLTF
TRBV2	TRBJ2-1	CASSGLAGDRTYNEQFF
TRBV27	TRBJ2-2	CASSPGGGGNTGELFF
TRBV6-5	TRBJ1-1	CASSPDTTNTEAFF
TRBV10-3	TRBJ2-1	CAISESLAGRERDEQFF
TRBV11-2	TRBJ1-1	CASSLGAEAFF
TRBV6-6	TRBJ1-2	CASSSSGTYGYTF
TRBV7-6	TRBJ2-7	CASSPQRAEQYF
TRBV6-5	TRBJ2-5	CASKSANEQETQYF
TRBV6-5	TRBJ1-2	CASSYSYRDNNGYTF
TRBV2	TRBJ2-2	CASSSGTGLAGELFF
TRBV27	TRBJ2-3	CASRPRPAGSQDTQYF
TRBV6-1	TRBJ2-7	CASSVRQPYEQYF
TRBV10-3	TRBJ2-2	CAITTGGPGELFF
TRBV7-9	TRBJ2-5	CASSDRLAGNEETQYF
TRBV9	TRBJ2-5	CASSADYEETQYF
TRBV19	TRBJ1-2	CASSITGGTDYGYTF
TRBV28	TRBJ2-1	CASSLRGANEQFF
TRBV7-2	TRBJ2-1	CASSSRTLAGVALLNEQFF
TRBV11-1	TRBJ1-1	CASSRDRGRKNTEAFF
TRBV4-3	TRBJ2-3	CASSQYTSGETGDTQYF
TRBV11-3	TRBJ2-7	CASSLGDSYEQYF
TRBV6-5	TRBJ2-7	CASRKLYDSYEQYF
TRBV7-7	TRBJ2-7	CASSPGLAGVSYEQYF
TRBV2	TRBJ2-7	CASSLTDIYEQYF
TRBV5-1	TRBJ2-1	CASSLYPSGSRSYNEQFF
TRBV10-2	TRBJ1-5	CASTTGGVGNQPQHF
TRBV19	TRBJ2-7	CASSPGLAGYEQYF
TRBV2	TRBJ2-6	CASNSAGAGANVLTF
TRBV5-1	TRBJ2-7	CASSGAIPYEQYF
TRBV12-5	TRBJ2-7	CASGLDRFYEQYF
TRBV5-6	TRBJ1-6	CASFLMGTGPSYNSPLHF
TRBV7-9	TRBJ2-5	CASRSDSHKETQYF
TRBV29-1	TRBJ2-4	CSVAEVGAKNIQYF
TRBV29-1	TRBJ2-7	CSALTVSYEQYF
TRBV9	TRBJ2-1	CASSVGSLDNEQFF
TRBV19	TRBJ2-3	CASTSDTDTQYF
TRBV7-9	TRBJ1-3	CATERVQGNTIYF
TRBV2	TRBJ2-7	CASSGQGRVYEQYF
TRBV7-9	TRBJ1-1	CASSLVGDRGYTEAFF
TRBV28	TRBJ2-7	CASSIGQTYEQYF
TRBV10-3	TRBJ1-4	CAISDPTGGSTNEKLFF
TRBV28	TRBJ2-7	CASSLPHRGYPYEQYF
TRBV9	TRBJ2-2	CASSPRGNTGELFF